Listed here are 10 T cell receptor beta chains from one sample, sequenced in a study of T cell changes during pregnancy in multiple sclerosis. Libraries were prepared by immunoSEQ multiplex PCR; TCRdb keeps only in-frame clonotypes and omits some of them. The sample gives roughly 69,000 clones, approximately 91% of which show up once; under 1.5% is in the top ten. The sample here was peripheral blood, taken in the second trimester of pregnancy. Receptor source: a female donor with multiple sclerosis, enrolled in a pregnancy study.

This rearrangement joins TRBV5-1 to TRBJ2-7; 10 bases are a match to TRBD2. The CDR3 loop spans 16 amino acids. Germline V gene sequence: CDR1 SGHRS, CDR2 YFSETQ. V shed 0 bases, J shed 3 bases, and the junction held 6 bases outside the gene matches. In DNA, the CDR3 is TGCGCCAGCAGCTTGGCCCGGGCTAGCGGGAGCTACGAGCAGTACTTC. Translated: CASSLARASGSYEQYF.

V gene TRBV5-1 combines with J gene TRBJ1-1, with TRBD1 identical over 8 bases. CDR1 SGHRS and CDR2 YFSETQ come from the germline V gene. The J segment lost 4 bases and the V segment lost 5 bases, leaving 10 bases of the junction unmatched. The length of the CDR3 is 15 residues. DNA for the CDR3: TGCGCCAGCAGAAATCTTAGACAGGGGAGCACTGAAGCTTTCTTT. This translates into CASRNLRQGSTEAFF.

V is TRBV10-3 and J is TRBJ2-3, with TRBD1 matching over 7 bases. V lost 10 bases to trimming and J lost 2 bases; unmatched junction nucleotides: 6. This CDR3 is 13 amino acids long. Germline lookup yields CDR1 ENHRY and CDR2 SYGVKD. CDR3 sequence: CATRDSNTDTQYF. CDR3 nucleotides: TGTGCCACCCGGGACAGCAACACAGATACGCAGTATTTT.

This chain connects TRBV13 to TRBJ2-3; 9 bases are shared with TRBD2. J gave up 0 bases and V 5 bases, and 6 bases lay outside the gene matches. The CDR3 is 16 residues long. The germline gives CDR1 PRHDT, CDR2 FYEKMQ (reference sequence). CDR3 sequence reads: CASSHRTSDSTDTQYF. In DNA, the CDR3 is TGTGCCAGCAGCCATCGGACTAGCGATAGCACAGATACGCAGTATTTT.

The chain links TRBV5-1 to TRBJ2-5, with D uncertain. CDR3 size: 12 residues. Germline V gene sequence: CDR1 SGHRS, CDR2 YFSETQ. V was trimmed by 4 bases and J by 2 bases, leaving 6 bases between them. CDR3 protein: CASSPHQETQYF. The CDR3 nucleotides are TGCGCCAGCAGCCCCCATCAAGAGACCCAGTACTTC.

CDR3 sequence reads: CASSLGTRYNEQFF. The CDR3 DNA sequence: TGCGCCAGCAGCTTGGGGACTAGATACAATGAGCAGTTCTTC. The rearrangement links TRBV5-1 to TRBJ2-1; the match to TRBD2 covers 7 bases. In germline, CDR1 is SGHRS, CDR2 YFSETQ. The CDR3 length is 14 residues. Trimming took 0 bases from V and 4 from J; bases not matched to a gene: 1.

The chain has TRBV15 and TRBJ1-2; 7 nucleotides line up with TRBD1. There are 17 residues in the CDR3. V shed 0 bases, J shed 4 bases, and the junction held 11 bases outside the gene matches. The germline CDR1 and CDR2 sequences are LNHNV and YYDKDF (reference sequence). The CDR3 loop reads CATSRDRGDSPRYGYTF. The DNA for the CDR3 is TGTGCCACCAGCAGAGATAGAGGGGACAGTCCTCGCTATGGCTACACCTTC.

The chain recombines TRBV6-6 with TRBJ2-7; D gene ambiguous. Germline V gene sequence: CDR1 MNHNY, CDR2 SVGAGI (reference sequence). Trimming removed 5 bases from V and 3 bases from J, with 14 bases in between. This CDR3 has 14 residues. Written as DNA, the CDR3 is TGTGCCAGCAGTCCGACAAGTACCCTCTACGAGCAGTACTTC. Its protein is CASSPTSTLYEQYF.

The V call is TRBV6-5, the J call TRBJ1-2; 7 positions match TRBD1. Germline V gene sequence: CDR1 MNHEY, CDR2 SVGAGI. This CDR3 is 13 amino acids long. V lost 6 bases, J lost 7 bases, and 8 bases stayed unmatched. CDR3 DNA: TGTGCCAGCAGAGCGACAGGGAGCTTTGGCTACACCTTC. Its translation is CASRATGSFGYTF.

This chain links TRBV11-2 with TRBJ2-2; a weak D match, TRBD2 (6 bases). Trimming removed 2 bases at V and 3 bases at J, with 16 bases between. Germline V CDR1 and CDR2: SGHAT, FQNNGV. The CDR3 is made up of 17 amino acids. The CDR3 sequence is CASSLLGIGGYTGELFF. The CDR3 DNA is TGTGCCAGCAGCTTACTAGGAATCGGAGGGTACACCGGGGAGCTGTTTTTT.